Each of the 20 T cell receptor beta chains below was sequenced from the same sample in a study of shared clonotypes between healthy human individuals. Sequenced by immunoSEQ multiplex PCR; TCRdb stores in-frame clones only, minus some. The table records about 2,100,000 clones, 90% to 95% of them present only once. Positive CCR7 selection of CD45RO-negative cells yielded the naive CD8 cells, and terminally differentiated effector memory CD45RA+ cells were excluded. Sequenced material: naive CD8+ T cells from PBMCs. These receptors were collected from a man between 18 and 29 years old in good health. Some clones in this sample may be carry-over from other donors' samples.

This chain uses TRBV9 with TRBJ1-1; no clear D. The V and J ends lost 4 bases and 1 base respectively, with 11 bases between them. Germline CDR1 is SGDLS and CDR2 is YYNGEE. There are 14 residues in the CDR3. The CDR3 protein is CASSLGLENTEAFF. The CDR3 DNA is TGTGCCAGCAGCCTGGGCTTGGAGAACACTGAAGCTTTCTTT. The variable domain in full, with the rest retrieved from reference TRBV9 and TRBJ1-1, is DSGVTQTPKHLITATGQRVTLRCSPRSGDLSVYWYQQSLDQGLQFLIQYYNGEERAKGNILERFSAQQFPDLHSELNLSSLELGDSALYFCASSLGLENTEAFFGQGTRLTVV.

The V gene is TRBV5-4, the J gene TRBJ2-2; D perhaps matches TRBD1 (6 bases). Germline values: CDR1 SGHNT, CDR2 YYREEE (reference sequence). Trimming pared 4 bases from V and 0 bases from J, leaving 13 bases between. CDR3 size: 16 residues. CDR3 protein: CASSPEQGSNTGELFF. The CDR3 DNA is TGTGCCAGCAGCCCTGAACAGGGATCGAACACCGGGGAGCTGTTTTTT.

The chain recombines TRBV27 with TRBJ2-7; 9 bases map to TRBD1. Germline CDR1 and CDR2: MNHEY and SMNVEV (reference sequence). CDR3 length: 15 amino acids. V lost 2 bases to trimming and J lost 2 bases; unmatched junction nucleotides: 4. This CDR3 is CASSLGTGTAYEQYF. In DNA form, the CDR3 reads TGTGCCAGCAGTTTAGGGACAGGGACAGCCTACGAGCAGTACTTC.

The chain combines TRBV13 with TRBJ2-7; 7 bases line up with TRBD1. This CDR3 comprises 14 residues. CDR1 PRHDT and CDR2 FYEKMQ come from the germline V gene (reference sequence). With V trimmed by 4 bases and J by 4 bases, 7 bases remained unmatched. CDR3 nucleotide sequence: TGTGCCAGCAGCTGGGGACAGCAGAGTTACGAGCAGTACTTC. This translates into CASSWGQQSYEQYF.

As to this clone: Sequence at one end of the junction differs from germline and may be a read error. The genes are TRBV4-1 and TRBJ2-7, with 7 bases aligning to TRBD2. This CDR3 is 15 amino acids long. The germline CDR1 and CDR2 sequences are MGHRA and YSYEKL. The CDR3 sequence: CASSQKTTSSHEQYF. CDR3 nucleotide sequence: TGCGCCAGCAGCCAAAAAACGACTAGCTCCCACGAGCAGTACTTC.

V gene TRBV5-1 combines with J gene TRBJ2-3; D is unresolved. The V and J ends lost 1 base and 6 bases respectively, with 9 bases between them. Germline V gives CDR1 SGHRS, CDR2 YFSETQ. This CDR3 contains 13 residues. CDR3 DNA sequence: TGCGCCAGCAGCTTGTTTGTGTCCGATACGCAGTATTTT. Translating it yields CASSLFVSDTQYF.

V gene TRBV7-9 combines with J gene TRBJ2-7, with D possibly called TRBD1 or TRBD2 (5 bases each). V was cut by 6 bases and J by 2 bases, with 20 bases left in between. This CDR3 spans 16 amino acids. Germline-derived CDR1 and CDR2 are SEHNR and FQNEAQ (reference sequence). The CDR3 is CASSSLTRGETYEQYF. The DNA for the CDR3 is TGTGCCAGCAGTTCCCTTACTAGGGGCGAAACCTACGAGCAGTACTTC.

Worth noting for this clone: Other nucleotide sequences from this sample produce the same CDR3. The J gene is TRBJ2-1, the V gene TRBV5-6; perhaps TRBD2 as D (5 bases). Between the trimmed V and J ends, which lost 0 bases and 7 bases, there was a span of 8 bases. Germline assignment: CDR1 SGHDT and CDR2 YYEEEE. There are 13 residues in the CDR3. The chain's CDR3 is CASSLVGGNEQFF. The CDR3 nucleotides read TGTGCCAGCAGCTTGGTTGGCGGGAATGAGCAGTTCTTC.

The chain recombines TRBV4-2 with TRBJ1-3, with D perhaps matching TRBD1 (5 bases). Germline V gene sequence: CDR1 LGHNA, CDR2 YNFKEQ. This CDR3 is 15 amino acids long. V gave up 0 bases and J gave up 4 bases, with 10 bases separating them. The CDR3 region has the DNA TGTGCCAGCAGCCAAGAGAGGGGAAACGGAAACACCATATATTTT. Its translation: CASSQERGNGNTIYF.

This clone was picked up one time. CDR3 protein: CASSQSNLATSGQFF. The CDR3, as DNA: TGTGCCAGCAGCCAAAGTAACTTAGCCACATCGGGGCAGTTCTTC. This chain joins TRBV4-2 and TRBJ2-1, with D uncertain. Trimming pared 2 bases from V and 12 bases from J, leaving 20 bases between. Germline lookup yields CDR1 LGHNA and CDR2 YNFKEQ. The CDR3 extends over 15 amino acids.

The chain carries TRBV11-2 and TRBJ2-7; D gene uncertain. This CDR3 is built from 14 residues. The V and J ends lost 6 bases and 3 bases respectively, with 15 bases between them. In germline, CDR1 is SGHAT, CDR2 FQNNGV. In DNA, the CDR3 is TGTGCCAGCAGTTCATGGACGGAATTCTACGAGCAGTACTTC. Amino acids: CASSSWTEFYEQYF.

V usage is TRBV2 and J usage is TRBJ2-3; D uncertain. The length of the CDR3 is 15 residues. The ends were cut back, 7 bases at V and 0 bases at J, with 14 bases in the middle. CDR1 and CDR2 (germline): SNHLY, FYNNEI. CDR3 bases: TGTGCCAGCAAAATCTACACGACTAGCACAGATACGCAGTATTTT. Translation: CASKIYTTSTDTQYF.

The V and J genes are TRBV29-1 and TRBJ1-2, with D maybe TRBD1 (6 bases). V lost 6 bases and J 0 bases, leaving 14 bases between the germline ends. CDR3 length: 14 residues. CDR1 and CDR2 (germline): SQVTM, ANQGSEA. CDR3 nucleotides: TGCAGCGTCCTTGGACAGCCAACTAACTATGGCTACACCTTC. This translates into CSVLGQPTNYGYTF.

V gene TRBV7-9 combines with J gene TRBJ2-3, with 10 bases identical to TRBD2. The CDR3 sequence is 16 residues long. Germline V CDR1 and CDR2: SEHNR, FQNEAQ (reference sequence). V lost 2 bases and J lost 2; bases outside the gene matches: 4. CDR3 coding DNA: TGTGCCAGCAGCTTAATACTAGCGGGAAACACAGATACGCAGTATTTT. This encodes CASSLILAGNTDTQYF.

This chain's CDR3 is CASSLGMGNNEQFF. CDR3 DNA: TGTGCCAGCAGTTTGGGGATGGGTAACAATGAGCAGTTCTTC. This chain uses TRBV2 with TRBJ2-1; D unclear. This CDR3 spans 14 amino acids. Trimming cost V 5 bases and J 5 bases, with 13 bases left between them. Germline CDR1 SNHLY, CDR2 FYNNEI.

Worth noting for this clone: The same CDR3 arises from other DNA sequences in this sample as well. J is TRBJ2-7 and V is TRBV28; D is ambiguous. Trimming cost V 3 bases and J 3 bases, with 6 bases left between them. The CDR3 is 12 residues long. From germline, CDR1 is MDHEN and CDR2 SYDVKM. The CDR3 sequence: CASSLGIYEQYF. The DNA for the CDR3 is TGTGCCAGCAGTTTGGGGATCTACGAGCAGTACTTC.

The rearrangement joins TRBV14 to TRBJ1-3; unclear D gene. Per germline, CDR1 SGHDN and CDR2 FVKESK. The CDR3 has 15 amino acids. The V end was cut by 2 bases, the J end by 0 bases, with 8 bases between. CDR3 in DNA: TGTGCCAGCAGCCAACTTTGGGCCTCTGGAAACACCATATATTTT. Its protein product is CASSQLWASGNTIYF. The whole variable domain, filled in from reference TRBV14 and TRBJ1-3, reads EAGVTQFPSHSVIEKGQTVTLRCDPISGHDNLYWYRRVMGKEIKFLLHFVKESKQDESGMPNNRFLAERTGGTYSTLKVQPAELEDSGVYFCASSQLWASGNTIYFGEGSWLTVV.

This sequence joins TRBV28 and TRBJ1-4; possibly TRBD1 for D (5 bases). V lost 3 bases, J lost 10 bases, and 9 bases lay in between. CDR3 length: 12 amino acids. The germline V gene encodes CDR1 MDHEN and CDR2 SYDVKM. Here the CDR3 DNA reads TGTGCCAGCAGTTTCACGGGGGGAAAACTGTTTTTT. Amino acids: CASSFTGGKLFF.

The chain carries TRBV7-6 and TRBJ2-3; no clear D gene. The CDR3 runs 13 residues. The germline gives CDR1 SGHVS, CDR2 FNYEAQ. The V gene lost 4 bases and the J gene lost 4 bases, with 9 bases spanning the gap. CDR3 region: CASSSYQADTQYF. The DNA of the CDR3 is TGTGCCAGCAGCTCCTACCAGGCAGATACGCAGTATTTT.

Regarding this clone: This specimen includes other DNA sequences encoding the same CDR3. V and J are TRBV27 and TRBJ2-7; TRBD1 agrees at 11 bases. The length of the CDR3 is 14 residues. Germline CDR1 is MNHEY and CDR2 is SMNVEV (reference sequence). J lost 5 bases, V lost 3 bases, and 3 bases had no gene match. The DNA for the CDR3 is TGTGCCAGCAGTTTGGGGACAGGGGGGAACGAGCAGTACTTC. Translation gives CASSLGTGGNEQYF.